These T cell receptor beta chains were read from a single sample in a study of molecular identifiers for immune sequencing clone quantification. MiXCR was run by TCRdb on the PCR reads, yielding one entry per CDR3 protein. In the table there are just under 650,000 distinct CDR3 sequences, 15% to 20% of which are singletons. Sequenced material: naive CD8+ T cells from blood, with Jurkat cell RNA spiked in. These receptors all stem from a human donor in good health. Some libraries in this study had Jurkat cell RNA spiked in. Each CDR3 is given with its conserved first and last residue. The D gene is left open where the match is weak. Rows give clone size only sometimes, using once, few, many, or a class for an expanded clone.

TRBJ1-4,TRBD1,-,TRBV2,CASSEARTGRFGEKLFF,TGTGCCAGCAGTGAAGCAAGGACAGGGAGGTTTGGGGAAAAACTGTTTTTT
TRBJ2-7,TRBD1,few,TRBV27,CASSLGDSLTYEQYF,TGTGCCAGCAGTTTAGGGGACAGCCTAACCTACGAGCAGTACTTC
TRBJ2-1,-,-,TRBV6-2/TRBV6-3,CASSYAPNEQFF,TGTGCCAGCAGTTACGCCCCCAATGAGCAGTTCTTC
TRBJ1-5,TRBD1,many,TRBV15,CATSPRQGRQPQHF,TGTGCCACCAGCCCCCGACAGGGAAGGCAGCCCCAGCATTTT
TRBJ2-5,-,-,TRBV15,CATSRDGSGYQETQYF,TGTGCCACCAGCAGAGATGGGTCAGGGTACCAAGAGACCCAGTACTTC
TRBJ1-2,-,-,TRBV5-6,CASSLYMNGYTF,TGTGCCAGCAGCTTGTACATGAATGGCTACACCTTC
TRBJ2-3,-,many,TRBV28,CASSEDRSNTDTQYF,TGTGCCAGCAGCGAAGACAGGAGCAACACAGATACGCAGTATTTT
TRBJ1-4,TRBD1,-,TRBV7-2,CASSLDLGQGNEKLFF,TGTGCCAGCAGCTTGGACCTTGGACAGGGGAATGAAAAACTGTTTTTT
TRBJ1-1,-,many,TRBV27,CASSYVSGVEAFF,TGTGCCAGCAGTTATGTGAGTGGGGTTGAAGCTTTCTTT
TRBJ2-2,-,many,TRBV6-5,CASSFWGRNTGELFF,TGTGCCAGCAGTTTTTGGGGGAGGAACACCGGGGAGCTGTTTTTT
TRBJ2-7,-,many,TRBV6-1,CASVPGQIETYEQYF,TGTGCCAGCGTTCCGGGACAAATCGAAACCTACGAGCAGTACTTC
TRBJ1-1,-,many,TRBV6-1,CASSATGPANTEAFF,TGTGCCAGCAGTGCCACCGGACCAGCGAACACTGAAGCTTTCTTT
TRBJ2-2,-,many,TRBV7-9,CASSLGTGELFF,TGTGCCAGCAGCTTAGGAACCGGGGAGCTGTTTTTT
TRBJ2-2,-,-,TRBV7-9,CASSPEGVTYRELFF,TGTGCCAGCAGCCCAGAAGGTGTCACCTACCGGGAGCTGTTTTTT
TRBJ2-7,TRBD2,many,TRBV20-1,CSARAPLLAGGVQYF,TGCAGTGCTAGAGCCCCCTTACTAGCGGGAGGGGTTCAGTACTTC
TRBJ1-2,-,-,TRBV29-1,CSVAPASYTF,TGCAGCGTTGCGCCGGCGAGCTACACCTTC
TRBJ1-2,TRBD1,many,TRBV3-1,CASSLTGTVHGYTF,TGTGCCAGCAGCCTTACCGGGACAGTTCATGGCTACACCTTC
TRBJ2-3,-,few,TRBV10-1,CASSINRFSEGTDTQYF,TGCGCCAGCAGCATAAACAGATTTTCAGAGGGCACAGATACGCAGTATTTT
TRBJ2-7,-,-,TRBV29-1,CSVEFAVSYEQYF,TGCAGCGTTGAATTTGCCGTCTCCTACGAGCAGTACTTC
TRBJ1-3,-,few,TRBV5-1,CASSLAAGNTIYF,TGCGCCAGCAGCTTGGCCGCGGGAAACACCATATATTTT
TRBJ2-7,-,-,TRBV5-3,CARRGNWRVKNYEQYF,TGTGCCAGAAGAGGTAACTGGCGGGTAAAAAACTACGAGCAGTACTTC
TRBJ1-5,-,-,TRBV19,CASEQGGGNQPQHF,TGTGCCAGCGAACAGGGTGGAGGCAATCAGCCCCAGCATTTT
TRBJ2-7,TRBD1,many,TRBV5-4,CASSQGDVAYEQYF,TGTGCCAGCAGCCAGGGGGACGTAGCCTACGAGCAGTACTTC
TRBJ2-5,-,few,TRBV12-3/TRBV12-4,CASSKTRTETQYF,TGTGCCAGCAGCAAGACAAGGACGGAGACCCAGTACTTC
TRBJ2-1,-,-,TRBV28,CASSLQDFIKSTYNEQFF,TGTGCCAGCAGTTTACAGGACTTTATTAAAAGCACCTACAATGAGCAGTTCTTC
TRBJ2-1,-,few,TRBV2,CASSVWNEQFF,TGTGCCAGCAGTGTATGGAATGAGCAGTTCTTC